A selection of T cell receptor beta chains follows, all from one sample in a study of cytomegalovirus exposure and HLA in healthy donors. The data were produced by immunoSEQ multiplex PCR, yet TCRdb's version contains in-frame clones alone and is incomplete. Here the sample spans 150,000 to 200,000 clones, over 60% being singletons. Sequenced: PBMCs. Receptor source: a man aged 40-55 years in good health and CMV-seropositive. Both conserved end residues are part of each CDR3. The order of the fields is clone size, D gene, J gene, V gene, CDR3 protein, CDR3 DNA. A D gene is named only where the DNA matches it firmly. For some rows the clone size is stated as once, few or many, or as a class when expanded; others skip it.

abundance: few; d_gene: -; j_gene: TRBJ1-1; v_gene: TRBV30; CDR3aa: CAWSADRNTEAFF; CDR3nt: TGTGCCTGGAGTGCGGACAGGAACACTGAAGCTTTCTTT
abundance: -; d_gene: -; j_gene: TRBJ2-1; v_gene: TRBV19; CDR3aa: CVSKNRAYNEQFF; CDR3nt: TGTGTCAGTAAGAACAGGGCCTACAATGAGCAGTTCTTC
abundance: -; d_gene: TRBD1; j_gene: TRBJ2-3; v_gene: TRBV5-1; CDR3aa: CASSLGGGADTQYF; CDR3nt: TGCGCCAGCAGCTTGGGAGGGGGCGCAGATACGCAGTATTTT
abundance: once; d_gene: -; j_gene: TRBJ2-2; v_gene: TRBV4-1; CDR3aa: CASSSGVLAGELFF; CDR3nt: TGCGCCAGCAGCTCAGGGGTCCTTGCCGGGGAGCTGTTTTTT
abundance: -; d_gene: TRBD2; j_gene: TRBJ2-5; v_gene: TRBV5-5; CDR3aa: CASSRRTSGQETQYF; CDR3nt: TGTGCCAGCAGCCGCAGGACTAGCGGCCAAGAGACCCAGTACTTC
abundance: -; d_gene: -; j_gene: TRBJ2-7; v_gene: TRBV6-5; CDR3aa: CASSSSGALSYEQYF; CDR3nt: TGTGCCAGCAGTTCCTCAGGGGCCCTCTCCTACGAGCAGTACTTC
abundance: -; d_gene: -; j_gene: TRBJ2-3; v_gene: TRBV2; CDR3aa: CASSEPATQYF; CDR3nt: TGTGCCAGCAGTGAGCCAGCGACGCAGTATTTT
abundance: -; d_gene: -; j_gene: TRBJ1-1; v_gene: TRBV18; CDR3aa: CASSPGDLNTEAFF; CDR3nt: TGTGCCAGCTCACCAGGGGACTTGAACACTGAAGCTTTCTTT
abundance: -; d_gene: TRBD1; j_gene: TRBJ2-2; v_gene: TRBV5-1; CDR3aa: CASSSGTGVSGELFF; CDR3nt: TGCGCCAGCAGCTCCGGGACAGGGGTGAGCGGGGAGCTGTTTTTT
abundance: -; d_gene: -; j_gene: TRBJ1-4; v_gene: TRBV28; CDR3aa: CASSYPGGANEKLFF; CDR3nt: TGTGCCAGCAGTTACCCCGGGGGTGCTAATGAAAAACTGTTTTTT
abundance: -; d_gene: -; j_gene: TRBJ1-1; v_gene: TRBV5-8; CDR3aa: CASSLLTATNTEAFF; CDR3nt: TGTGCCAGCAGCTTGTTAACAGCCACTAACACTGAAGCTTTCTTT
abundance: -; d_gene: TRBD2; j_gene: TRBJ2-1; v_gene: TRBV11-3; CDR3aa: CASRDIAGTINEQFF; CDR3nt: TGTGCCAGCAGGGATATAGCGGGTACTATTAATGAGCAGTTCTTC
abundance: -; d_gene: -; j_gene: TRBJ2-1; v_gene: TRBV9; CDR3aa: CASSVARATEQFF; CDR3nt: TGTGCCAGCAGCGTAGCTCGAGCGACTGAGCAGTTCTTC
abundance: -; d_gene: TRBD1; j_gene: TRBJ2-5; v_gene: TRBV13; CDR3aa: CASSQRTGGQETQYF; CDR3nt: TGTGCCAGCAGCCAAAGGACAGGGGGCCAAGAGACCCAGTACTTC
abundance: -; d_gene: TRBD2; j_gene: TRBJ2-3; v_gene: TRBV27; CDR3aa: CASSIRTSGRGIDTQYF; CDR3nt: TGTGCCAGCAGTATTAGGACTAGCGGGAGGGGAATAGATACGCAGTATTTT
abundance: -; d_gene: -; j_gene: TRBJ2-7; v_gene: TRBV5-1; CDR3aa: CASFLAPAYEQYF; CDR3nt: TGCGCCAGCTTCCTAGCCCCTGCCTACGAGCAGTACTTC
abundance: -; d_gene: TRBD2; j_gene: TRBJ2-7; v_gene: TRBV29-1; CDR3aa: CSVGGSYEQYF; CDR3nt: TGCAGCGTGGGGGGGTCCTACGAGCAGTACTTC
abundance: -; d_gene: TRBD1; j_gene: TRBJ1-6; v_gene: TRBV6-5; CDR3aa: CASSYLQGVNNSPLHF; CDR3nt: TGTGCCAGCAGTTATCTTCAGGGGGTAAATAATTCACCCCTCCACTTT
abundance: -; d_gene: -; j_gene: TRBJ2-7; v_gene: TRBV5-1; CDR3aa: CASMPLETAAQYF; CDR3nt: TGCGCCAGCATGCCACTAGAGACCGCCGCGCAGTACTTC
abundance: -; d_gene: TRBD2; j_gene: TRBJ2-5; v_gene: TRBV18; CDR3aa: CASSPPSSGREETQYF; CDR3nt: TGTGCCAGCTCACCACCTTCTAGCGGGAGAGAAGAGACCCAGTACTTC
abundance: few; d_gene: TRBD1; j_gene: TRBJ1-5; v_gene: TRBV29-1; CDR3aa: CSAADRGAQHF; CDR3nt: TGCAGCGCCGCGGACAGGGGGGCCCAGCATTTT
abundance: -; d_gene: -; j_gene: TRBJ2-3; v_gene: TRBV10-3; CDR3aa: CAITPGNPIGTQYF; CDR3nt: TGTGCCATCACCCCCGGGAACCCCATAGGTACGCAGTATTTT
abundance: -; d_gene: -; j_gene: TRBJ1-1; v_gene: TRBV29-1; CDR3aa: CSVKNQGTSTEAFF; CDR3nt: TGCAGCGTTAAGAATCAGGGGACGAGCACTGAAGCTTTCTTT
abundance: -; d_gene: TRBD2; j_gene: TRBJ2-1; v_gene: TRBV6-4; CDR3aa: CASSEREGRLNEQFF; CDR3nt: TGTGCCAGCAGTGAGCGGGAGGGCCGTTTGAATGAGCAGTTCTTC
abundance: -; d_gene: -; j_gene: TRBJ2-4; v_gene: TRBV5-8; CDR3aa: CASSYSREGRDSQYF; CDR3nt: TGTGCCAGCAGCTACTCACGGGAGGGCCGGGACAGTCAGTACTTC
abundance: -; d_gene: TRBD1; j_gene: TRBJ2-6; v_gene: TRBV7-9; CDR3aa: CASRTQGAGANVLTF; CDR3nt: TGTGCCAGCAGAACTCAGGGGGCTGGGGCCAACGTCCTGACTTTC
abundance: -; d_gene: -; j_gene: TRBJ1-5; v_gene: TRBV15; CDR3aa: CATSRDLAGQPQHF; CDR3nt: TGTGCCACCAGCAGAGATCTGGCTGGCCAGCCCCAGCATTTT
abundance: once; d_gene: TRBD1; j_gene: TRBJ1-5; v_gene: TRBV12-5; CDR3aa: CASGQTGQGQPQHF; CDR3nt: TGTGCTAGTGGTCAAACCGGACAGGGCCAGCCCCAGCATTTT
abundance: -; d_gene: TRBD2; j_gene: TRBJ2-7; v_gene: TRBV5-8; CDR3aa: CASSGGTSGRVEQYF; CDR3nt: TGTGCCAGCAGCGGGGGGACTAGCGGGAGGGTCGAGCAGTACTTC
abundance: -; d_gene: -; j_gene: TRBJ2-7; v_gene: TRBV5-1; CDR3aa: CASSLKGSIYEQYF; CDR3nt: TGCGCCAGCAGCTTGAAGGGGTCTATCTACGAGCAGTACTTC
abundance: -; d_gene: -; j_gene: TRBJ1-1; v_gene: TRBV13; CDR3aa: CASSFRGHLNTEAFF; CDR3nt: TGTGCCAGCAGCTTCCGGGGACACTTGAACACTGAAGCTTTCTTT
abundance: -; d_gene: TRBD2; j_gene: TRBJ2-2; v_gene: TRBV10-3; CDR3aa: CAITPGGNTGELFF; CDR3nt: TGTGCCATCACCCCGGGGGGGAACACCGGGGAGCTGTTTTTT
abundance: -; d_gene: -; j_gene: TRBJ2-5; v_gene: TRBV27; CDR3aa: CASSSQETQYF; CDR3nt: TGTGCCAGCAGTTCTCAAGAGACCCAGTACTTC
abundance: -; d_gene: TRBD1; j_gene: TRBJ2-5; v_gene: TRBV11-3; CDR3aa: CASSPGTGTETQYF; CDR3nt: TGTGCCAGCAGCCCAGGGACAGGGACAGAGACCCAGTACTTC
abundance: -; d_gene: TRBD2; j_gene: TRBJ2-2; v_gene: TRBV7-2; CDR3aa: CASSHSGRAAGELFF; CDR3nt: TGTGCCAGCAGCCATAGCGGGAGGGCCGCCGGGGAGCTGTTTTTT
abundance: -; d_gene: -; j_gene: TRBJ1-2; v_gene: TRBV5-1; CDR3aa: CASSLGHRVLEGYTF; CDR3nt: TGCGCCAGCAGCCTGGGACACCGAGTCTTAGAAGGCTACACCTTC
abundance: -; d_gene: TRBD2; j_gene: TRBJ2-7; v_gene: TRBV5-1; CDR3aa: CASSRAGSSYEQYF; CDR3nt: TGCGCCAGCAGCCGAGCGGGAAGCTCCTACGAGCAGTACTTC
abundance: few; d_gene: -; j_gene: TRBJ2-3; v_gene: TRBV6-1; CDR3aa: CASSDPTVADTQYF; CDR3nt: TGTGCCAGCAGTGACCCAACCGTGGCCGATACGCAGTATTTT
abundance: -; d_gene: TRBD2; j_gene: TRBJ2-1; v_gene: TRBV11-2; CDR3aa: CASSLLAGGDNEQFF; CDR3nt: TGTGCCAGCAGCTTACTAGCGGGAGGCGACAATGAGCAGTTCTTC
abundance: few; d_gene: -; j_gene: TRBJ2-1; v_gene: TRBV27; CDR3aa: CASSPGTWSSYNEQFF; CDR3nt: TGTGCCAGCAGTCCAGGGACTTGGAGCTCCTACAATGAGCAGTTCTTC
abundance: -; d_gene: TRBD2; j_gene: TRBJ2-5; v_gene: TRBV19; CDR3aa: CASSMGGSSGQETQYF; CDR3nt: TGTGCCAGTAGTATGGGGGGGAGTTCAGGTCAAGAGACCCAGTACTTC
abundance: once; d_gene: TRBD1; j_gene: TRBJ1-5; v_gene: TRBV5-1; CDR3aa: CASSLGTGIGQPQHF; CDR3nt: TGCGCCAGCAGCTTGGGGACAGGGATAGGGCAGCCCCAGCATTTT
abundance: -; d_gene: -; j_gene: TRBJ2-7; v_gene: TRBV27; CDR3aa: CASSPSWRVLHEQYF; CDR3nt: TGTGCCAGCAGCCCCTCTTGGAGGGTTCTCCACGAGCAGTACTTC
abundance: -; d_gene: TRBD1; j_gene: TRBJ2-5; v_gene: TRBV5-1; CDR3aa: CASSLQVDRQETQYF; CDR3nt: TGCGCCAGCAGCTTGCAAGTGGACAGGCAAGAGACCCAGTACTTC
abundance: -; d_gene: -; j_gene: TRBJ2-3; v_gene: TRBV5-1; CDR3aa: CASSLGGGTDTQYF; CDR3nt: TGCGCCAGCAGCTTGGGCGGCGGCACAGATACGCAGTATTTT
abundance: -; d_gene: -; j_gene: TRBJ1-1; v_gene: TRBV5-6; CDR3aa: CASSSGQRTEAFF; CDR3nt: TGTGCCAGCAGTTCCGGTCAGAGGACTGAAGCTTTCTTT
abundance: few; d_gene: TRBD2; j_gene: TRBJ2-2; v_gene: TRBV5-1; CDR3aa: CASSLGLAGGPYTGELFF; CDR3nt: TGCGCCAGCAGCTTGGGACTAGCGGGAGGGCCTTACACCGGGGAGCTGTTTTTT
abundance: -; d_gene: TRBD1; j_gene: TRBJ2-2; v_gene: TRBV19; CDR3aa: CASSGWTGETGELFF; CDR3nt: TGTGCCAGTAGCGGATGGACAGGGGAGACCGGGGAGCTGTTTTTT
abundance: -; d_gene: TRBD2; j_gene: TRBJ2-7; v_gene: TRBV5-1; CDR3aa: CASSFRTSGSRDEQYF; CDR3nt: TGCGCCAGCAGCTTCCGGACTAGCGGGAGTAGGGACGAGCAGTACTTC
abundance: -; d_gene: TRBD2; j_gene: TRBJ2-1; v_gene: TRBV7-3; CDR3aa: CASSLWAGGLDEQFF; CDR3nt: TGTGCCAGCAGCTTATGGGCGGGAGGTCTCGATGAGCAGTTCTTC
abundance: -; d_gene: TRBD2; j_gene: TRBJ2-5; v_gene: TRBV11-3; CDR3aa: CASSSAPGLAARETQYF; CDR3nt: TGTGCCAGCAGCTCCGCCCCTGGACTAGCGGCTCGAGAGACCCAGTACTTC